The clone carrying this T cell receptor (beta chain) is labeled medium-sized (0.01 to 0.1%). The antigen remains unidentified. These data originate in a study of spatial heterogeneity in lung cancer. Study-wide results and limits: Tumoral mutation counts were tracked by counts of expanded intratumoral alpha and beta TCRs.

TCRdb passed the 5' RACE reads through MiXCR, listing each CDR3 protein once. Here the sample spans fewer than 11,000 distinct CDR3 sequences, more than 10% being singletons. This sample's time point: sample taken at primary tumor resection. Donors were 72 untreated early-stage non-small cell lung cancer patients. This sequence originates from a male donor with early-stage non-small cell lung cancer. The specimen comprised lung tumor tissue, sampled at surgery.

The CDR3 DNA reads as TGTGCCAGCAGTCCTTCCGGGACTAGCGGGATTCACTACAATGAGCAGTTCTTC. It yields the protein CASSPSGTSGIHYNEQFF. V usage is TRBV28 and J usage is TRBJ2-1, with TRBD2 matching 13 bases. V trimming: 5 bases; J trimming: 3 bases; junction bases outside the gene matches: 10. This CDR3 comprises 18 residues. Germline CDR1 reads MDHEN; CDR2 reads SYDVKM.